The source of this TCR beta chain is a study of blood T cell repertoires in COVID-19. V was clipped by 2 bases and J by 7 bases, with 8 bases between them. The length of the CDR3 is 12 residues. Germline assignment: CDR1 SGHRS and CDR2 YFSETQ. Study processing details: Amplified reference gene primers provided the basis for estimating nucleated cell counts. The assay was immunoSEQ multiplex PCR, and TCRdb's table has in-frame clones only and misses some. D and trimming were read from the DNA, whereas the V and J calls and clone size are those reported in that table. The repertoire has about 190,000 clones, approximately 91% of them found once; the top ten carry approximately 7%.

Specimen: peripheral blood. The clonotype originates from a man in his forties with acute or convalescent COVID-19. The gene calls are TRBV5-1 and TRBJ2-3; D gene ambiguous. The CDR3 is CASSLMENTQYF. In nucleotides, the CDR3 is TGCGCCAGCAGCTTAATGGAGAATACGCAGTATTTT. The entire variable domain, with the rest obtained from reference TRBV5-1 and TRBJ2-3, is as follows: KAGVTQTPRYLIKTRGQQVTLSCSPISGHRSVSWYQQTPGQGLQFLFEYFSETQRNKGNFPGRFSGRQFSNSRSEMNVSTLELGDSALYLCASSLMENTQYFGPGTRLTVL.